This record concerns one TCR beta chain sequence. The sample is drawn from a study of shared clonotypes between healthy human individuals. Some clones are missing from TCRdb's copy, which holds only in-frame ones; the method was immunoSEQ multiplex PCR. The sample lists hundreds of thousands of clones; approximately 97% were seen once. The CDR3 is 12 amino acids. Per germline, CDR1 SNHLY and CDR2 FYNNEI. V lost 6 bases and J lost 5, with 5 bases in between. V and J are TRBV2 and TRBJ1-6, with a tentative D call TRBD1 (5 bases). What was sequenced was naive CD4+ T cells sorted from blood. Regarding subset: CD45RA+ positively selected. The clonotype originates from a woman aged 25 to 39 in good health. The CDR3 loop is CASRTDNSPLHF. In nucleotides, the CDR3 is TGTGCCAGCAGGACAGATAATTCACCCCTCCACTTT.